This record concerns one TCR beta chain sequence. Its cognate antigen has yet to be identified. Base qualities are not provided; no much larger clone lies one nucleotide away. These data belong to a study of T cell responses to AZD1222 COVID-19 vaccine (dated by TCRdb to about 2021). Background on the whole study: A total of 230 to 250 trial participants underwent TCR sequencing, of whom around 200 received two doses of AZD1222 and about 25 received two doses of the MenACWY control vaccine. Trial participants were enrolled by age into 18-55, 56-69 and 70-plus year subgroups, with roughly 150, 30 and 60 TCR-sequenced participants respectively. Study-wide conclusions, independent of this receptor: Epitopes outside the regions mutated in the B.1.351 and B.1.1.7 variants were reportedly recognized by nearly half of the unique spike-specific TCRs. Participants were mostly white British, with more females than males. The authors suggested clonal diversity may have been underestimated. Conclusions about previously exposed vaccinees are limited, since just 5 or 6 AZD1222 recipients were seropositive for SARS-CoV-2 at baseline. Because no samples from the day 14 peak response were available, repertoires could be characterized only after the peak T cell response. A significant rise in spike-specific TCR breadth and depth was observed after two AZD1222 doses relative to day 0 and relative to MenACWY recipients. The 56-69-year group was small, and its depth increase did not reach significance, likely because of low power. The vaccine-associated CD4 TCRs covered the entire spike protein, and the dominant responses fell in regions 160-218 and 743-854.

The CDR3 regions of human TCRbeta chains were analyzed by immunosequencing. The authors' pipeline ran thus. TCRs in the repertoires were compared against a reference library of SARS-CoV-2-specific TCRs that had been generated with the MIRA antigen-specificity platform. Breadth was defined as the fraction of unique TCRs that were SARS-CoV-2-associated. Depth was defined as the fraction of total T cells that were SARS-CoV-2-associated. Each spike-specific TCR was assigned to its reactive spike region and to a CD4 or CD8 class using the MIRA data. Log10-transformed breadth and depth values were compared by one-way ANOVA with Sidak's multiple comparisons tests. TCRdb limited this immuneACCESS table to in-frame rearrangements with V and J called. A share of clones is missing; checked studies link under half to unresolved V genes, and the rest is unexplained. V and J calls and clone size come straight from that table; D and trimming were deduced from the DNA. The table for this sample lists around 88,000 clones; around 88% of them were counted only once. The top ten hold around a tenth of the sample.

According to the study, the label for this sample's time point signals: baseline before first vaccination. Explained via the paper, the treatment or condition label denotes: meningococcal conjugate vaccine given as trial control. Vaccinee samples came from UK trials COV001 and COV002, including a single-blind randomized controlled phase 2/3 trial of AZD1222 (ChAdOx1 nCoV-19) in healthy adults. For TCRbeta chain sequencing, PBMC samples were collected from trial participants at day 0 and at day 28 after the second dose. Counted from cysteine to phenylalanine, this CDR3 has 14 amino acids. This entry keeps only the CDR3 DNA: 42 bases, framed from base 1. V and J lose 0 bases and 1 base, and a span of 6 bases separates them. According to the germline V gene, CDR1 reads ENHRY and CDR2 reads SYGVKD.

This TCR derives from an adult in good health. The input for sequencing was peripheral blood, taken on day 0 of MenACWY control vaccination. The V and J genes are TRBV10-3 and TRBJ1-1, with TRBD1 as a weak D call on 5 bases. The CDR3 region: CAISESGGNTEAFF. The DNA sequence reads TGTGCCATCAGTGAGTCGGGGGGGAACACTGAAGCTTTCTTT.